Here is one TCR beta chain with its context. There is no known antigen for this receptor. No much larger clone is present one base from it, and per-base qualities are unavailable. The germline V gene (reference sequence) specifies LGHDT as CDR1 and YNNKEL as CDR2. Its CDR3 holds 14 amino acids, cysteine through phenylalanine. Kept here is only the CDR3 DNA, which spans 42 bases and is read in frame from base 1. V lost 4 bases and J lost 10 bases; the stretch between them is 14 bases long. The CDR3 regions of human TCRbeta chains were analyzed by immunosequencing. The paper's processing steps were these. TCRs in the repertoires were compared against a reference library of SARS-CoV-2-specific TCRs that had been generated with the MIRA antigen-specificity platform. Breadth was defined as the fraction of unique TCRs that were SARS-CoV-2-associated. Depth was defined as the fraction of total T cells that were SARS-CoV-2-associated. Using the MIRA data, each spike-specific TCR was assigned both to the spike region to which the TCR was reactive and to a CD4 or CD8 class. Log10-transformed breadth and depth values were compared by one-way ANOVA with Sidak's multiple comparisons tests. What TCRdb holds here is the immuneACCESS table cut down to in-frame rearrangements. Part of the clones is not present; checked against another copy, under half of the missing clones reflect an unresolved V gene, and the others are unexplained. The DNA was the basis for D and trimming; V, J and clone size are from that table. The sample contains about 110,000 clones, 70% to 90% of them found a single time. The ten most abundant clones make up around 3.2% of the sample.

The data belong to a study of T cell responses to AZD1222 COVID-19 vaccine (dated by TCRdb to the early 2020s). Notes on the research overall: AZD1222 recipients with second doses at about 4 weeks or about 12 weeks were pooled, because spike-specific TCR depth and breadth did not differ between schedules. Trial participants were enrolled by age into 18-55, 56-69 and 70-plus year subgroups, with 148, 28 and 57 TCR-sequenced participants respectively. TCR sequencing covered some 240 trial participants: 207 given two doses of AZD1222 and approximately 26 given two doses of MenACWY control vaccine. The full study reports these points: Vaccine-associated CD4 TCRs spanned the whole spike protein, with dominant responses in regions 160-218 and 743-854. Reportedly, close to half of the unique spike-specific TCRs recognized epitopes lying outside the regions that are mutated in the B.1.351 and B.1.1.7 variants. The 56-69-year group was small, and its depth increase did not reach significance, likely because of low power. Most participants were white British and females outnumbered males, and the authors suggested that clonal diversity may have been underestimated. After two AZD1222 doses, spike-specific TCR breadth and depth were significantly higher than at day 0 and than in MenACWY recipients. Conclusions about previously exposed vaccinees are limited because only six or seven AZD1222 recipients were SARS-CoV-2 seropositive at baseline. Because no day 14 peak-response samples were available, repertoires were characterized only after the peak T cell response.

Read against the paper, the sample's time point label means: baseline before first vaccination. Vaccinee samples came from UK trials COV001 and COV002, including a single-blind randomized controlled phase 2/3 trial of AZD1222 (ChAdOx1 nCoV-19) in healthy adults. For TCRbeta chain sequencing, PBMC samples from trial participants were taken at day 0 and at day 28 after the second dose. The rearranged chain carries TRBV3-1 (or the pseudogene TRBV3-2) and TRBJ1-6; no D gene call is confident. Source: peripheral blood, taken on day 0 of AZD1222 vaccination. The clonotype was recovered from an adult in good health. The bases read TGTGCCAGCAGCCTTCGTGCGAGTCGCTCACCCCTCCACTTT. This is translated as CASSLRASRSPLHF.